This TCR beta chain was found in a study of cytomegalovirus exposure and HLA in healthy donors. Study-level results: CMV serostatus stood as the only immune exposure information on hand. Associated with HLA alleles at 0.05 false discovery rate in a later analysis were 16,951 TCR beta sequences.

It was with 60 Vbeta and 13 Jbeta primers that the PCR ran. The data were produced by immunoSEQ multiplex PCR, yet TCRdb's version contains in-frame clones alone and is incomplete. Counted here are some 120,000 clones, roughly 79% occurring once; the ten biggest clones make up roughly 3%. The CDR3 is 17 residues long. Germline loops: CDR1 SGHRS, CDR2 YFSETQ. The trim removed 4 bases at V and 4 bases at J, leaving 7 bases unmatched. Notes on this clone: What it recognizes is unknown.

What was sequenced was PBMCs. The TCR comes from a man younger than 45 in good health and CMV-seronegative. This chain links TRBV5-1 with TRBJ2-6; 11 nucleotides align to TRBD2. The CDR3 loop is CASSPLAGALGANVLTF. The CDR3 DNA reads as TGCGCCAGCAGCCCACTAGCGGGAGCCTTAGGGGCCAACGTCCTGACTTTC.